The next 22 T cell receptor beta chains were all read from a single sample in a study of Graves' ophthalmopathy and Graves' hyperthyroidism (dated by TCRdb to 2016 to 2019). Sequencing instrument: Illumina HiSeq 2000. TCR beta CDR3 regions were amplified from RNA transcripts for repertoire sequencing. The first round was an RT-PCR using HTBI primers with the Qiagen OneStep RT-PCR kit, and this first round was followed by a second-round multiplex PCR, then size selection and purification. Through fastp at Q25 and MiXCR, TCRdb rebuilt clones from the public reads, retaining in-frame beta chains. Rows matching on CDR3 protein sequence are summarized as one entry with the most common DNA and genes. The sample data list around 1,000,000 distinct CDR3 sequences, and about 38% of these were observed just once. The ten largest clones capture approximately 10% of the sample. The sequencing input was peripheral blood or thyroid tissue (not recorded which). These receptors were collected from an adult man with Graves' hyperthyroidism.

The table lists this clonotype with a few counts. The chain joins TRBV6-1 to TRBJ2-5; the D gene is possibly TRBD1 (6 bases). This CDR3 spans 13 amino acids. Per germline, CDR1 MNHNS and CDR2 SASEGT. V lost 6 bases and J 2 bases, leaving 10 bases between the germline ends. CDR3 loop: CASRGHLQETQYF. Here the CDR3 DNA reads TGTGCCAGCAGGGGACACCTTCAAGAGACCCAGTACTTC.

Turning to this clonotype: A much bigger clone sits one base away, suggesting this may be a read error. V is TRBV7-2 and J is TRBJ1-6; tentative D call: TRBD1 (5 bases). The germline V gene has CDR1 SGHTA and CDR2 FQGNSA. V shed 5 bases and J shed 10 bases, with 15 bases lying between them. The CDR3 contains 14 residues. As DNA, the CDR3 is TGTGCCAGCAGCCCCGGGCCCCAGGGCTCACCCCTCCACTTT. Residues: CASSPGPQGSPLHF.

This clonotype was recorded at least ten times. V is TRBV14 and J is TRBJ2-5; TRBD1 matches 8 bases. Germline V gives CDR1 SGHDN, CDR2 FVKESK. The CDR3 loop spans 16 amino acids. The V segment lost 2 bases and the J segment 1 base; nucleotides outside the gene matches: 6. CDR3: CASSQHPRGRQETQYF. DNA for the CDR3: TGTGCCAGCAGCCAACATCCCAGGGGGCGCCAAGAGACCCAGTACTTC.

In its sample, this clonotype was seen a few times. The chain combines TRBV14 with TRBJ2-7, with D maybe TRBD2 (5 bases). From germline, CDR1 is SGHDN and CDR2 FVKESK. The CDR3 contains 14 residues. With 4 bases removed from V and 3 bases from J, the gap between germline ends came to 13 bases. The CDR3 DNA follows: TGTGCCAGCAGCCGTCACGGGGAGCGCTACGAGCAGTACTTC. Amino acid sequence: CASSRHGERYEQYF.

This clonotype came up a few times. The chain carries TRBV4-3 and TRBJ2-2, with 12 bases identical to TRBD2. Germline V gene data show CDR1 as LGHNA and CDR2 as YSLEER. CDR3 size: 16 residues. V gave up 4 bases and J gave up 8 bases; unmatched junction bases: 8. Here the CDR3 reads CASSPLAGGLHGELFF. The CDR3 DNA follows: TGCGCCAGCAGCCCTCTAGCGGGGGGGCTACATGGGGAGCTGTTTTTT.

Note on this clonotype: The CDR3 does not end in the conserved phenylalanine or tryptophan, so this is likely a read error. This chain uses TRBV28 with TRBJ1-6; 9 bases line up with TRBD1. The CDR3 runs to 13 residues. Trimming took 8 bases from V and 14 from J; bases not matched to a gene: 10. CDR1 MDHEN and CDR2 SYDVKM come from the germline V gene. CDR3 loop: CASGQGRRVTLHL. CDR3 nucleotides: TGTGCCAGCGGACAGGGGCGGCGGGTTACCCTCCACCTT.

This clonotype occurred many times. As DNA, the CDR3 is TGTGCCAGCAGTACCAGGGTTTACGGCTACACCTTC. It specifies CASSTRVYGYTF. V is TRBV6-5 and J is TRBJ1-2, with D maybe TRBD1 (5 bases). The CDR3 contains 12 residues. V was shortened by 5 bases and J by 8 bases, with 12 bases between the two germline ends. Germline CDR1 MNHEY, CDR2 SVGAGI.

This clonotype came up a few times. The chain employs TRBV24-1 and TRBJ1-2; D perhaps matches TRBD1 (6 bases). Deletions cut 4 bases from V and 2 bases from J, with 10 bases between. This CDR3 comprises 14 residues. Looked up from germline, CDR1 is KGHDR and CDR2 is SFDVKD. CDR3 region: CATSDWTVNYGYTF. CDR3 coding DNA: TGTGCCACCAGTGACTGGACAGTAAACTATGGCTACACCTTC.

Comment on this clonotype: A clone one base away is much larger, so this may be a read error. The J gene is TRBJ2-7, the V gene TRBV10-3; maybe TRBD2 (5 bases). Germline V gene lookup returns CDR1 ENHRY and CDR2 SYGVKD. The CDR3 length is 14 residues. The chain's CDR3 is CASSVDGGYPERYF. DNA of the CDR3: TGTGCCAGCAGCGTAGATGGAGGATATCCCGAGCGGTACTTC.

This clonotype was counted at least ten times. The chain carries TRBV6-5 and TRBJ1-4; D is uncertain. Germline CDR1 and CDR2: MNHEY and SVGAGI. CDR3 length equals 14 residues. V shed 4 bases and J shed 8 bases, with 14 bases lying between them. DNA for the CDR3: TGTGCCAGCAGTTTCCATGACCGGCACGAAAAACTGTTTTTT. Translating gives CASSFHDRHEKLFF.

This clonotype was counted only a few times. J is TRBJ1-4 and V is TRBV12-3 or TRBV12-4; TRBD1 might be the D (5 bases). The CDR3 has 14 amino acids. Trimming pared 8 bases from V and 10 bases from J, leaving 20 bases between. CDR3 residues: CASDSGARPGKLFF. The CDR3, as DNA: TGTGCCAGCGACTCCGGGGCAAGACCAGGAAAACTGTTTTTT.

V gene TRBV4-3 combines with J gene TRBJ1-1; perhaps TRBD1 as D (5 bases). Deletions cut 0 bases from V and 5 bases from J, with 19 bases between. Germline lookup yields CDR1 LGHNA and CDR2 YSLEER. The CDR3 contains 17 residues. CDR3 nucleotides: TGCGCCAGCAGCCAAGATGGGAGGGACCCCCGGGGAACTGAAGCTTTCTTT. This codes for CASSQDGRDPRGTEAFF.

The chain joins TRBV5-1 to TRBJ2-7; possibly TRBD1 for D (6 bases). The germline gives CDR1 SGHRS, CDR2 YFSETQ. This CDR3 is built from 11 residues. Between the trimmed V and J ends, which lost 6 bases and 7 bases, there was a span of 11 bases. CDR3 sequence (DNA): TGCGCCAGCACAGGGGCCGGGGAGCAGTACTTC. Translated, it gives CASTGAGEQYF.

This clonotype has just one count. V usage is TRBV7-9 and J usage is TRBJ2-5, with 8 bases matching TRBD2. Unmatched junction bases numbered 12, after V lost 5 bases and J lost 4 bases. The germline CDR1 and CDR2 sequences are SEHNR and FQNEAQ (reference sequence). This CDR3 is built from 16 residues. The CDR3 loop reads CASSPPGGRGRETQYF. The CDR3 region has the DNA TGTGCCAGCAGCCCTCCGGGGGGGAGAGGACGAGAGACCCAGTACTTC. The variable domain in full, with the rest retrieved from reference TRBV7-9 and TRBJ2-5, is DTGVSQNPRHKITKRGQNVTFRCDPISEHNRLYWYRQTLGQGPEFLTYFQNEAQLEKSRLLSDRFSAERPKGSFSTLEIQRTEQGDSAMYLCASSPPGGRGRETQYFGPGTRLLVL.

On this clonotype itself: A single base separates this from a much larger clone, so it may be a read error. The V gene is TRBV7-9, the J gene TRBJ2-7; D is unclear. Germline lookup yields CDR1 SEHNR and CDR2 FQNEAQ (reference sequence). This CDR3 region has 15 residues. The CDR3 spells CASSQFGLELYEQHF. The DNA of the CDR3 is TGTGCCAGCAGCCAGTTCGGGCTAGAACTTTACGAGCAGCACTTC.

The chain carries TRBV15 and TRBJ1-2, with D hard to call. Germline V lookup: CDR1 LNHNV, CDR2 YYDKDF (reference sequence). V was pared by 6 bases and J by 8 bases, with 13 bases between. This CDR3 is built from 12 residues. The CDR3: CATSSTGPGYTF. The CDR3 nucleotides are TGTGCCACCAGTAGTACCGGACCGGGCTACACCTTC.

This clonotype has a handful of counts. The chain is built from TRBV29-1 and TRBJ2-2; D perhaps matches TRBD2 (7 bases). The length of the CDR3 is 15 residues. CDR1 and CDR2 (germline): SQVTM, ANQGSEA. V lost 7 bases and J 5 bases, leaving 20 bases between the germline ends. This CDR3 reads CSGVGGAAGTGELFF. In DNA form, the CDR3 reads TGCAGCGGGGTGGGGGGGGCAGCGGGAACCGGGGAGCTGTTTTTT.

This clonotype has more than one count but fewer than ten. For the CDR3, the DNA is TGTGCCAGCAGCACCGGGACAGGCCACTACGAGCAGTACTTC. Encoded protein: CASSTGTGHYEQYF. This chain joins TRBV7-9 and TRBJ2-7; 8 bases agree with TRBD1. V lost 5 bases and J lost 3; bases outside the gene matches: 6. This CDR3 is built from 14 residues. Germline V gene data show CDR1 as SEHNR and CDR2 as FQNEAQ (reference sequence).

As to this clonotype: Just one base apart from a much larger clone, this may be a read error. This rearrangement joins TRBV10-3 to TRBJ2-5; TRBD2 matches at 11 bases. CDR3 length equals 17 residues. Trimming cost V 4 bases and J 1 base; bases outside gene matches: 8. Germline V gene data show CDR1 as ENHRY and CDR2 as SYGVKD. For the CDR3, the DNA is TGTGCCATCAGTGGCCGAACTAGCGGGGGAACCCAAGAGACCCAGTACTTC. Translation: CAISGRTSGGTQETQYF.

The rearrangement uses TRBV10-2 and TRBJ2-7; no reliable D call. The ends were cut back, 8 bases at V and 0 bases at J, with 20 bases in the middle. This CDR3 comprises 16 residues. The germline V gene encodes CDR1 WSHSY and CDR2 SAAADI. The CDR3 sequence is CASVRLGLKGSYEQYF. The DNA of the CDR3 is TGCGCCAGCGTACGACTTGGGCTAAAAGGCTCCTACGAGCAGTACTTC.

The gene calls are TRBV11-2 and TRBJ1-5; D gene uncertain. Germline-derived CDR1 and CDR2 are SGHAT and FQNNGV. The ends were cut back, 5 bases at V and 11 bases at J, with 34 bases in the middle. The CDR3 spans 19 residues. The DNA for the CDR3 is TGTGCCAGCAGCGCCGAGGGTTTCGTGGCTAGAGGGAGAGTAGAGACCCAGCATTTT. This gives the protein CASSAEGFVARGRVETQHF.

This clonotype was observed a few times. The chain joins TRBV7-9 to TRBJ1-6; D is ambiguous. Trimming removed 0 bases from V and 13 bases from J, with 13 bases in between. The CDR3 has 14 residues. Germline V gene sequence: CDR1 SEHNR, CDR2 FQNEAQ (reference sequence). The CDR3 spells CASSLAGAMHPLHF. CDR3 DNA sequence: TGTGCCAGCAGCTTAGCAGGAGCGATGCATCCCCTCCACTTT.